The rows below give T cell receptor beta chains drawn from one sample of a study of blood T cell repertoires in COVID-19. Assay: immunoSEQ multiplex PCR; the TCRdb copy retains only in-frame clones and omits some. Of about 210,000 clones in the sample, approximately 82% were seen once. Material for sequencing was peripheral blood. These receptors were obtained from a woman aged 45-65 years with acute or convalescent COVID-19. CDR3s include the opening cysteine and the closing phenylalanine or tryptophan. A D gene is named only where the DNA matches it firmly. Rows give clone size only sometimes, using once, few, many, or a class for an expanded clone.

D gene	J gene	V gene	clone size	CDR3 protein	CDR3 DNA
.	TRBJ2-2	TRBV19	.	CASSPQGTRSNTGELFF	TGTGCCAGTAGTCCCCAGGGAACCCGATCGAACACCGGGGAGCTGTTTTTT
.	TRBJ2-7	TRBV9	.	CASSVTPTYEQYF	TGTGCCAGCAGCGTAACACCAACCTACGAGCAGTACTTC
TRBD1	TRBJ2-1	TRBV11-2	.	CASRRTGAGEQFF	TGTGCCAGCAGGAGGACAGGGGCAGGGGAGCAGTTCTTC
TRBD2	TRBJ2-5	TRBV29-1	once	CSVARGREPQYF	TGCAGCGTTGCCCGCGGGAGGGAGCCCCAGTACTTC
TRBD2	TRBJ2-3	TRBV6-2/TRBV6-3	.	CASSRTSGRGPDTQYF	TGTGCCAGCAGTCGGACTAGCGGGAGGGGGCCAGATACGCAGTATTTT
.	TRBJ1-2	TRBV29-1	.	CSVDRGAEGYTF	TGCAGCGTTGATCGGGGGGCGGAGGGCTACACCTTC
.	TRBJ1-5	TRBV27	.	CASSLNGGNQPQHF	TGTGCCAGCAGTTTAAACGGGGGGAATCAGCCCCAGCATTTT
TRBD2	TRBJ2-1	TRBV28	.	CASSTPGTSLNEQFF	TGTGCCAGCAGTACCCCCGGGACTAGCCTCAATGAGCAGTTCTTC
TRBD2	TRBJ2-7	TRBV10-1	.	CASSGGTSLSEQYF	TGCGCCAGCAGTGGGGGGACTAGTTTAAGCGAGCAGTACTTC
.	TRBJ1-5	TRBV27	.	CASSLAGNQPQHF	TGTGCCAGCAGTTTGGCAGGCAATCAGCCCCAGCATTTT
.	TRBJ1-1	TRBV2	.	CASRPTGLTEAFF	TGTGCCAGCAGGCCTACAGGGTTGACTGAAGCTTTCTTT
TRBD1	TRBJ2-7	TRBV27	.	CASSLTGKAGEQYF	TGTGCCAGCAGCTTGACAGGGAAGGCCGGCGAGCAGTACTTC
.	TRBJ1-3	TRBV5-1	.	CASSFQGWSGNTIYF	TGCGCCAGCAGCTTTCAGGGTTGGTCTGGAAACACCATATATTTT
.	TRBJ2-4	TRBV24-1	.	CATEGQPGGKGGAKNIQYF	TGTGCCACCGAAGGTCAGCCGGGGGGAAAGGGGGGAGCCAAAAACATTCAGTACTTC
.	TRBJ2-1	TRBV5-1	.	CASSLATATVEQFF	TGCGCCAGCAGCTTGGCCACAGCTACGGTTGAGCAGTTCTTC
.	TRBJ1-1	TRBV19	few	CASSRGAGARENTEAFF	TGTGCCAGTAGTAGGGGAGCAGGGGCTCGGGAGAACACTGAAGCTTTCTTT
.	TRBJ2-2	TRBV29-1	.	CSAQAGHRTGELFF	TGCAGCGCCCAAGCGGGACACCGAACCGGGGAGCTGTTTTTT
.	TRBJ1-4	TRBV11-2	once	CASSLNGYGGEKLFF	TGTGCCAGCAGTTTAAACGGGTACGGGGGTGAAAAACTGTTTTTT
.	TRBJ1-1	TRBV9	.	CASSGLPRGGEAFF	TGTGCCAGCAGCGGACTCCCCCGGGGGGGTGAAGCTTTCTTT
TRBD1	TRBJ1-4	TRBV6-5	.	CASSYGTVNEKLFF	TGTGCCAGCAGTTACGGGACAGTTAATGAAAAACTGTTTTTT
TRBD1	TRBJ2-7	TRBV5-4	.	CASSSGSTGFDSYEQYF	TGTGCCAGCAGCTCTGGTTCGACAGGGTTCGACTCCTACGAGCAGTACTTC
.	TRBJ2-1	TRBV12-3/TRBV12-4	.	CASIYANEQFF	TGTGCCAGCATCTATGCCAATGAGCAGTTCTTC
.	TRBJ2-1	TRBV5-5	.	CASSLLAGTWVGEQFF	TGTGCCAGCAGCTTGTTGGCGGGGACTTGGGTCGGTGAGCAGTTCTTC
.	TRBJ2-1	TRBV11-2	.	CASSLDRTRDEQFF	TGTGCCAGCAGCTTAGATAGGACGAGGGATGAGCAGTTCTTC
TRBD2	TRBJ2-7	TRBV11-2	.	CASSLGLLAGVSYEQYF	TGTGCCAGCAGCTTAGGGCTTCTAGCGGGAGTTTCCTACGAGCAGTACTTC
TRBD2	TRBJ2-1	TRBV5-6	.	CASSLAGTSDYNEQFF	TGTGCCAGCAGCTTGGCCGGGACTAGCGACTACAATGAGCAGTTCTTC
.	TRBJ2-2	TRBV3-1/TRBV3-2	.	CASSLRTAGDTGELFF	TGTGCCAGCAGCCTTCGGACGGCCGGGGACACCGGGGAGCTGTTTTTT
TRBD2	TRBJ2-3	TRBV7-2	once	CASSLLGLAADTQYF	TGTGCCAGCAGCTTATTAGGACTAGCAGCCGATACGCAGTATTTT
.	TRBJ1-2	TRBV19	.	CASSRRADGYTF	TGTGCCAGTAGCCGTCGAGCGGATGGCTACACCTTC
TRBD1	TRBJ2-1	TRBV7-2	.	CASSRGQGPREQFF	TGTGCCAGCAGCCGCGGACAGGGGCCGCGCGAGCAGTTCTTC
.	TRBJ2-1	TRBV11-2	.	CASSSGLRYNEQFF	TGTGCCAGCAGCTCGGGACTGCGGTACAATGAGCAGTTCTTC
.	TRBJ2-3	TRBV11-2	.	CASSLAGGFRGSTDTQYF	TGTGCCAGCAGCTTAGCTGGGGGCTTTCGGGGTAGCACAGATACGCAGTATTTT
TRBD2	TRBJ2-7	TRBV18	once	CASSSNSGSYEQYF	TGTGCCAGCTCATCAAATAGCGGGAGTTACGAGCAGTACTTC
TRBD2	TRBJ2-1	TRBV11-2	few	CASSLDRASGRGDEQFF	TGTGCCAGCAGCTTAGATCGCGCTAGCGGGAGAGGCGATGAGCAGTTCTTC
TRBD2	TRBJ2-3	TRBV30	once	CAWGLADTQYF	TGTGCCTGGGGACTAGCAGATACGCAGTATTTT
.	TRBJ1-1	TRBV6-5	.	CASSYSITGNTEAFF	TGTGCCAGCAGTTACTCGATCACAGGGAACACTGAAGCTTTCTTT
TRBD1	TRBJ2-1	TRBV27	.	CASKAGTGTYNEQFF	TGTGCCAGCAAAGCCGGGACAGGGACCTACAATGAGCAGTTCTTC
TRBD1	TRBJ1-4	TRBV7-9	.	CASSLNRGLTNEKLFF	TGTGCCAGCAGCCTAAACAGGGGGCTAACTAATGAAAAACTGTTTTTT
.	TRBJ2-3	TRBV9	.	CASSVEPGGTDTQYF	TGTGCCAGCAGCGTAGAACCGGGGGGCACAGATACGCAGTATTTT
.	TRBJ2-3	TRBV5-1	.	CASSLGAGRSADTQYF	TGCGCCAGCAGCTTAGGGGCCGGACGGTCGGCAGATACGCAGTATTTT
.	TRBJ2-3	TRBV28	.	CASSLDADTQYF	TGTGCCAGCAGCCTAGATGCAGATACGCAGTATTTT
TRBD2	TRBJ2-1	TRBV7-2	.	CASSLAGTSAHNEQFF	TGTGCCAGCAGCTTAGCCGGGACTAGCGCGCACAATGAGCAGTTCTTC
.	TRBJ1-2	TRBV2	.	CASSPGASHGYTF	TGTGCCAGCAGTCCAGGGGCCAGTCATGGCTACACCTTC
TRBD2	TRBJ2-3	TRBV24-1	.	CATSDASGSPDTQYF	TGTGCCACCAGTGACGCTAGCGGGAGCCCAGATACGCAGTATTTT
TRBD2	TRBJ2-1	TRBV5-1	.	CASSLWKRESDEQFF	TGCGCCAGCAGCCTATGGAAGCGGGAGAGCGATGAGCAGTTCTTC
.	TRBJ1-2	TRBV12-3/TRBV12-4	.	CASSSGGSGGYTF	TGTGCCAGCAGTTCGGGCGGGAGTGGTGGCTACACCTTC
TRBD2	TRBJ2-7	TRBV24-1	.	CATSDQPSGSPYEQYF	TGTGCCACCAGTGACCAACCTAGCGGGAGTCCCTACGAGCAGTACTTC
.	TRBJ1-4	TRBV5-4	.	CASSHHQGSATNEKLFF	TGTGCCAGCAGCCATCACCAGGGGTCTGCAACTAATGAAAAACTGTTTTTT
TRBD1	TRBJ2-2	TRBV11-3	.	CASSQGQAAGELFF	TGTGCCAGCAGCCAAGGACAGGCGGCCGGGGAGCTGTTTTTT
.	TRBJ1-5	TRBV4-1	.	CASSQSRVRGPQPQHF	TGCGCCAGCAGCCAATCCCGGGTCAGGGGCCCTCAGCCCCAGCATTTT
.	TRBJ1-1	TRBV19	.	CASSTLMNTEAFF	TGTGCCAGTAGTACTTTAATGAACACTGAAGCTTTCTTT
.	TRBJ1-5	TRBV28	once	CASSLGWGRLQPQHF	TGTGCCAGCAGTTTGGGGTGGGGCAGGCTGCAGCCCCAGCATTTT
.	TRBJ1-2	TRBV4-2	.	CASSSVDQVHGYTF	TGTGCCAGCAGCTCAGTCGACCAGGTGCATGGCTACACCTTC
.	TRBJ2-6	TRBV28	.	CASSFRAGLGSGANVLTF	TGTGCCAGCAGTTTTCGGGCAGGGTTGGGCTCTGGGGCCAACGTCCTGACTTTC